One sample yielded the 29 T cell receptor beta chains listed below, sequenced in a study of T-cell reconstitution after alpha-beta-depleted transplantation in children. Researchers prepared the TCRbeta library using unique molecular identifiers, the study reports. TCRdb reprocessed the PCR reads with MiXCR, giving one entry per CDR3 protein. The sample has roughly 500,000 distinct CDR3 sequences, around a third seen once. The sequences come from PBMCs from the stem cell graft donor, collected from the stem cell graft. The receptors were gathered from a human donor who donated a stem cell graft to a child with aplastic anemia.

The V gene is TRBV27, the J gene TRBJ2-1; TRBD2 matches at 8 bases. V shed 7 bases and J 7 bases; nucleotides not matched to a gene: 15. Looked up from germline, CDR1 is MNHEY and CDR2 is SMNVEV (reference sequence). The CDR3 has 16 amino acids. The CDR3 bases are TGTGCCAGCACAGCTCTCCCAGCGGGAGAGTTGAATGAGCAGTTCTTC. Translating gives CASTALPAGELNEQFF.

The V gene is TRBV7-6, the J gene TRBJ2-2; D may match TRBD1 or TRBD2 (5 bases each). V lost 1 base to trimming and J lost 8 bases, with 14 bases between them. Germline V gives CDR1 SGHVS, CDR2 FNYEAQ. The CDR3 is 15 amino acids. The CDR3 loop is CASSLEVGGSGELFF. Here the CDR3 DNA reads TGTGCCAGCAGCTTAGAGGTTGGGGGATCGGGGGAGCTGTTTTTT.

The chain carries TRBV12-3 or TRBV12-4 and TRBJ1-3, with D tentatively TRBD1 (6 bases). V lost 7 bases to trimming and J lost 7 bases, with 14 bases between them. The CDR3 covers 13 residues. The CDR3 nucleotides read TGTGCCAGCAAAGTCGGGCAGGGGAACACCATATATTTT. Its translation is CASKVGQGNTIYF.

This clonotype was detected a few times. The rearrangement uses TRBV5-1 and TRBJ1-6, with 7 bases that match TRBD1. V was clipped by 7 bases and J by 8 bases; unmatched bases: 9. Germline CDR1 is SGHRS and CDR2 is YFSETQ. The CDR3 totals 14 residues. In DNA, the CDR3 is TGCGCCAGCGGGCCGGCAGGGGGATATTCACCCCTCCACTTT. This codes for CASGPAGGYSPLHF.

The V call is TRBV7-2, the J call TRBJ1-2; D is ambiguous. Germline V gene sequence: CDR1 SGHTA, CDR2 FQGNSA. This CDR3 is 13 amino acids long. V was trimmed by 3 bases and J by 4 bases, leaving 9 bases between them. The CDR3 DNA reads as TGTGCCAGCAGCTTTTCGCAACTCTATGGCTACACCTTC. This codes for CASSFSQLYGYTF.

This clonotype has more than one count but fewer than ten. The V gene is TRBV20-1, the J gene TRBJ2-7; 7 bases line up with TRBD2. V trimming: 5 bases; J trimming: 4 bases; junction bases outside the gene matches: 5. Germline values: CDR1 DFQATT, CDR2 SNEGSKA (reference sequence). The CDR3 is 12 amino acids. In DNA, the CDR3 is TGCAGTGCTCCCGAACTAGCGTACGAGCAGTACTTC. Protein product: CSAPELAYEQYF.

V and J are TRBV9 and TRBJ1-6; a weak D match, TRBD1 (5 bases). V was cut by 0 bases and J by 0 bases, with 13 bases left in between. The CDR3 is 18 amino acids. Germline V gives CDR1 SGDLS, CDR2 YYNGEE. In DNA form, the CDR3 reads TGTGCCAGCAGCGTAGGGCAGGGCGGAGGCTCCTATAATTCACCCCTCCACTTT. Residues: CASSVGQGGGSYNSPLHF.

Here the CDR3 DNA reads TGTGCCAGCAGCTTACCCGGGGACAGGGTGTATGAAGAGACCCAGTACTTC. Amino acid sequence: CASSLPGDRVYEETQYF. The chain joins TRBV7-2 to TRBJ2-5; the match to TRBD1 covers 9 bases. Germline CDR1 SGHTA, CDR2 FQGNSA. Trimming cost V 2 bases and J 3 bases; bases outside gene matches: 10. The CDR3 extends over 17 amino acids.

The rearrangement joins TRBV20-1 to TRBJ2-7; the D gene could be TRBD1 or TRBD2 (6 bases each). The ends were cut back, 6 bases at V and 2 bases at J, with 17 bases in the middle. Germline V gene data show CDR1 as DFQATT and CDR2 as SNEGSKA (reference sequence). This CDR3 region has 14 residues. For the CDR3, the DNA is TGCAGTGCCCCCCGCCAGGAGGGGGCCTACGAGCAGTACTTC. As protein: CSAPRQEGAYEQYF.

The chain couples TRBV7-8 to TRBJ1-3; D gene ambiguous. CDR1 and CDR2 (germline): SGHVS, FQNEAQ. Trimming removed 5 bases from V and 7 bases from J, with 12 bases in between. CDR3 size: 13 residues. The CDR3 region is CASSPKIGNTIYF. The CDR3 region has the DNA TGTGCCAGCAGCCCAAAAATAGGGAACACCATATATTTT. Looking up the rest from reference TRBV7-8 and TRBJ1-3 gives the full variable domain: GAGVSQSPRYKVAKRGQDVALRCDPISGHVSLFWYQQALGQGPEFLTYFQNEAQLDKSGLPSDRFFAERPEGSVSTLKIQRTQQEDSAVYLCASSPKIGNTIYFGEGSWLTVV.

The chain recombines TRBV3-1 with TRBJ2-2; 12 nucleotides match TRBD2. The CDR3 is 16 residues long. The germline CDR1 and CDR2 sequences are LGHDT and YNNKEL (reference sequence). The trim removed 3 bases at V and 6 bases at J, leaving 5 bases unmatched. The CDR3 sequence: CASSHRLAGVAGELFF. For the CDR3, the DNA is TGTGCCAGCAGCCATCGACTAGCGGGAGTAGCCGGGGAGCTGTTTTTT.

The J gene is TRBJ1-1, the V gene TRBV18; the D gene is possibly TRBD1 (6 bases). V gave up 11 bases and J gave up 0 bases, with 19 bases separating them. The germline V gene has CDR1 KGHSH and CDR2 LQKENI. The CDR3 consists of 15 residues. This chain's CDR3 is CAFSRGGPLNTEAFF. As DNA, the CDR3 is TGTGCCTTCTCCCGCGGGGGGCCATTGAACACTGAAGCTTTCTTT.

This clonotype has a handful of counts. The genes are TRBV6-1 and TRBJ1-5; 7 bases map to TRBD1. J gave up 2 bases and V 6 bases, and 7 bases lay outside the gene matches. The CDR3 contains 15 residues. The germline gives CDR1 MNHNS, CDR2 SASEGT. CDR3 nucleotide sequence: TGTGCCAGCAGAACTACAGGGGCCGGCAATCAGCCCCAGCATTTT. This gives the protein CASRTTGAGNQPQHF.

V and J are TRBV7-9 and TRBJ2-7, with D possibly TRBD2 on 6 matching bases. Trimming pared 6 bases from V and 3 bases from J, leaving 9 bases between. Germline V gene sequence: CDR1 SEHNR, CDR2 FQNEAQ (reference sequence). CDR3 length equals 12 residues. This chain's CDR3 is CASSVGGYEQYV. CDR3 DNA sequence: TGTGCCAGCAGTGTGGGGGGCTACGAGCAGTACGTC.

The rearrangement links TRBV5-5 to TRBJ2-7; D call uncertain. Germline CDR1 and CDR2: SGHKS and YYEKEE (reference sequence). Deletions cut 0 bases from V and 3 bases from J, with 13 bases between. The CDR3 has 15 residues. CDR3: CASSLAVEVGYEQYV. The CDR3 nucleotides are TGTGCCAGCAGCTTGGCAGTAGAAGTAGGCTACGAGCAGTACGTC.

This clonotype was detected once. The gene calls are TRBV20-1 and TRBJ2-3, with no clear D. This CDR3 is 13 amino acids long. The germline gives CDR1 DFQATT, CDR2 SNEGSKA (reference sequence). The V gene lost 4 bases and the J gene lost 4 bases, with 12 bases spanning the gap. The CDR3 nucleotides are TGCAGTGCTACGCAGACATTGTCAGATACGCAGTATTTT. Translating it yields CSATQTLSDTQYF.

The chain recombines TRBV20-1 with TRBJ2-3; the D call may be TRBD1 or TRBD2 (5 bases each). Trimming removed 5 bases from V and 0 bases from J, with 12 bases in between. The CDR3 extends over 14 amino acids. CDR1 is DFQATT, CDR2 SNEGSKA, per germline (reference sequence). The CDR3 nucleotides are TGCAGTGCTGGGGCTAGCACTAGCACAGATACGCAGTATTTT. Its protein product is CSAGASTSTDTQYF.

This clonotype has only a few counts. The chain couples TRBV12-3 or TRBV12-4 to TRBJ2-1; D unresolved. V lost 2 bases and J lost 13, with 21 bases in between. There are 15 residues in the CDR3. The CDR3 reads CASSLTPQLRTGQFF. The CDR3 bases are TGTGCCAGCAGTTTAACCCCTCAGTTGAGGACCGGCCAGTTCTTC.

The J gene is TRBJ1-1, the V gene TRBV27; 7 nucleotides align to TRBD1. After removal of 6 bases from V and 5 bases from J, the junction contained 12 bases not matched to a gene. Germline V gene sequence: CDR1 MNHEY, CDR2 SMNVEV (reference sequence). This CDR3 contains 15 residues. CDR3 in DNA: TGTGCCAGCAGCCTTATAAGGGGGCCGGGGACTGAAGCTTTCTTT. Translating gives CASSLIRGPGTEAFF.

This clonotype was counted a few times. The gene calls are TRBV7-6 and TRBJ1-5; D is uncertain. Per germline, CDR1 SGHVS and CDR2 FNYEAQ. Between the trimmed V and J ends, which lost 3 bases and 7 bases, there was a span of 4 bases. The length of the CDR3 is 11 residues. CDR3: CASSFSQPQHF. CDR3 DNA: TGTGCCAGCAGCTTCAGCCAGCCCCAGCATTTT.

The table lists this clonotype with a few counts. The genes are TRBV29-1 and TRBJ2-6, with D possibly matching TRBD1 (6 bases). The CDR3 has 18 amino acids. The germline V gene has CDR1 SQVTM and CDR2 ANQGSEA. V lost 6 bases to trimming and J lost 0 bases, with 21 bases between them. The CDR3 nucleotides read TGCAGCGTACCAGTCTGGACAGACAAAAGCTCTGGGGCCAACGTCCTGACTTTC. Protein sequence: CSVPVWTDKSSGANVLTF.

This chain uses TRBV7-2 with TRBJ2-3; maybe TRBD2 (6 bases). The ends were cut back, 4 bases at V and 14 bases at J, with 19 bases in the middle. The CDR3 has 13 residues. The germline V gene encodes CDR1 SGHTA and CDR2 FQGNSA. CDR3 sequence: CASSSPGGSHWYF. The DNA for the CDR3 is TGTGCCAGCAGCTCCCCTGGGGGGAGTCATTGGTATTTT.

V gene TRBV6-5 combines with J gene TRBJ2-5; the D is unclear. Germline V gives CDR1 MNHEY, CDR2 SVGAGI. The CDR3 length is 15 residues. Trimming removed 0 bases at V and 5 bases at J, with 13 bases between. The CDR3 protein is CASSYSDPGRETQYF. The CDR3 DNA reads as TGTGCCAGCAGTTACTCGGATCCAGGCCGGGAGACCCAGTACTTC.

This clonotype was counted only a few times. The chain employs TRBV5-5 and TRBJ2-6; D not certain. The CDR3 runs 17 residues. V was clipped by 5 bases and J by 0 bases, with 15 bases between them. Germline assignment: CDR1 SGHKS and CDR2 YYEKEE (reference sequence). CDR3 DNA: TGTGCCAGCAGGTCAGACTCACGCTACTCTGGGGCCAACGTCCTGACTTTC. Translated: CASRSDSRYSGANVLTF.

This clonotype was found a few times. The V call is TRBV28, the J call TRBJ1-4; D remains ambiguous. Looked up from germline, CDR1 is MDHEN and CDR2 is SYDVKM. CDR3 length equals 15 residues. V was cut by 3 bases and J by 0 bases, with 8 bases left in between. CDR3 sequence reads: CASSFHGATNEKLFF. The CDR3 nucleotides are TGTGCCAGCAGTTTCCACGGTGCAACTAATGAAAAACTGTTTTTT.

This clonotype was recorded a few times. CDR3 DNA: TGTGCCAGCGTGACAGGGTGGACTTTCTTT. Translating it yields CASVTGWTFF. The chain joins TRBV6-6 to TRBJ1-1; 7 bases match TRBD1. J gave up 12 bases and V 8 bases, and 6 bases lay outside the gene matches. The CDR3 consists of 10 residues. Germline V gene sequence: CDR1 MNHNY, CDR2 SVGAGI (reference sequence).

This clonotype was counted only a few times. The J gene is TRBJ1-1, the V gene TRBV7-2; D not certain. Germline loops: CDR1 SGHTA, CDR2 FQGNSA. V lost 6 bases and J 12 bases, leaving 23 bases between the germline ends. The CDR3 covers 14 residues. The CDR3 DNA sequence: TGTGCCAGCAGGTCCCCCACCGAACAGAAGTGGACTTTCTTT. This sequence encodes CASRSPTEQKWTFF.

This clonotype has a count of ten or more. The rearrangement joins TRBV5-1 to TRBJ1-1; 7 bases line up with TRBD1. Germline CDR1 is SGHRS and CDR2 is YFSETQ. The CDR3 spans 14 residues. The trim removed 5 bases at V and 0 bases at J, leaving 4 bases unmatched. In nucleotides, the CDR3 is TGCGCCAGCAGTTGGACAGGATTGAACACTGAAGCTTTCTTT. Protein sequence: CASSWTGLNTEAFF.

This clonotype occurred a few times. The chain joins TRBV4-3 to TRBJ2-1; the D gene is possibly TRBD2 (6 bases). V was clipped by 0 bases and J by 8 bases, with 20 bases between them. Germline loops: CDR1 LGHNA, CDR2 YSLEER. This CDR3 is built from 17 residues. CDR3 bases: TGCGCCAGCAGCCAAGAATTGCGGGACCCCCCATACTATGAGCAGTTCTTC. It translates to CASSQELRDPPYYEQFF.